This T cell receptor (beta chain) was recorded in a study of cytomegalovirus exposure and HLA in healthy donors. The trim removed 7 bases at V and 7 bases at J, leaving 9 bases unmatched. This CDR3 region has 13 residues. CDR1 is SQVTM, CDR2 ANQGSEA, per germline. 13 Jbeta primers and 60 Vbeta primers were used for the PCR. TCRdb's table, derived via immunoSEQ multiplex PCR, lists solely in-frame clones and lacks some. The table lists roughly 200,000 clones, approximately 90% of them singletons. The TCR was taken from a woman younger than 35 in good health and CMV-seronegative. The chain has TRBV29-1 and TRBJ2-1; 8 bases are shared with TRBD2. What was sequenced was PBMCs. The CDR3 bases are TGCAGCGGCGTGTCTAGCGGGCGGAATGAGCAGTTCTTC. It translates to CSGVSSGRNEQFF.